This is a list of T cell receptor beta chains from one sample in a study of tumor and adjacent non-tumor tissue in lung cancer. TCRdb ran MiXCR on the multiplex PCR reads and lists one entry per CDR3 protein. The sample records some 100,000 distinct CDR3 sequences, around three fifths being singletons. The sequencing input was distant non-tumor lung tissue. These receptors came from a man under 40 with non-small cell lung cancer. Both conserved end residues are part of each CDR3. Each record gives: J gene, D gene, clone size, V gene, CDR3 DNA, CDR3 protein. D genes are given only for firm matches. Some rows have no size entry. The others give once, few or many, or a class for an expanded clone.

>TRBJ1-2|-|-|TRBV24-1
TGTGCCACCAGTGATGCTACAGGGACCGACGACTACATCTTC
CATSDATGTDDYIF
>TRBJ2-2|-|-|TRBV6-1
TGTGCCAACAGTGAAGGGGACACCGGTGAGCTGTTTTTT
CANSEGDTGELFF
>TRBJ1-2|-|-|TRBV12-3/TRBV12-4
TGTGCAGGCAGTTTAGGCCAGATCTATGGCTACACCTTC
CAGSLGQIYGYTF
>TRBJ2-5|TRBD2|many|TRBV11-3
TGTGCCAGCAGCGAAACTAGCGGGTTAGAGACCCAGTACTTC
CASSETSGLETQYF
>TRBJ2-2|-|many|TRBV29-1
TGCAGCTTCTCACCGGGATACAACACCGGGGAGCTGTTTTTT
CSFSPGYNTGELFF
>TRBJ2-4|-|-|TRBV11-1
TGTGCCAGCATCTACTCAGGCAGGGCCACCAAAAACATTCAGTACTTC
CASIYSGRATKNIQYF
>TRBJ2-7|-|once|TRBV7-9
TGTGCCAGCAGCTTATATGCCCGGGACATCCAGGGTATCGAGCAGTACTTC
CASSLYARDIQGIEQYF
>TRBJ1-1|-|-|TRBV20-1
TGCAGTGCGCGCCTCCCCTGGGGTATGAACACTGAAGCTCTCTTT
CSARLPWGMNTEALF
>TRBJ2-2|TRBD1|few|TRBV20-1
TGCAGTGCTAGACGGCAGGGGGCCGGGGAGCTGTTTTTT
CSARRQGAGELFF
>TRBJ2-7|-|-|TRBV11-3
TGTGCCAGCAGCCCGACGACAGGAGGGTACGGGCAGTACTTC
CASSPTTGGYGQYF
>TRBJ1-1|-|-|TRBV12-3/TRBV12-4
TGTGCCAGGAGCCGTGCGGCGGGCCCTGGGCCTGAAGCTTTCTTT
CARSRAAGPGPEAFF
>TRBJ2-1|-|-|TRBV20-1
TGCAGTGCTAGAGATGCTGCTGTAGTAGTATACAATGAGCAGTTCTTC
CSARDAAVVVYNEQFF
>TRBJ1-2|-|many|TRBV29-1
TGCAGCGTTGGGAGGGGGGACTATGGCTACACCTTC
CSVGRGDYGYTF
>TRBJ1-1|-|-|TRBV7-9
TGTGCCAGCAGCCGAGACGGCGGGAGGGCTGGAGCTTTCTTT
CASSRDGGRAGAFF
>TRBJ2-5|TRBD1|-|TRBV29-1
TGCAGCGGACTCGGACAGGGAGACGGACTTGCGACCCAGTACTTC
CSGLGQGDGLATQYF
>TRBJ2-3|-|-|TRBV4-1
TGCACCAGCATGCCCACTGACTACCAGAGCACAGATACGCAGTATTTT
CTSMPTDYQSTDTQYF
>TRBJ2-2|-|-|TRBV5-1
TGCCCCAGTAGCTTGGCCGATTCTACCGGGGAGCTGTTTTTT
CPSSLADSTGELFF
>TRBJ2-7|-|-|TRBV11-2
TGTGCCAGCAGCTTTGCAGGGGTCGAGCAGTATTTC
CASSFAGVEQYF
>TRBJ1-1|TRBD1|many|TRBV6-5
TGTGCCAGCAGTTACGGACAGGCCTCTGAAGCTTTCTTT
CASSYGQASEAFF
>TRBJ1-5|-|-|TRBV11-2
TGTGCCATCAGCTTAGATCAGGGGAGGGCTCCACATTTT
CAISLDQGRAPHF
>TRBJ1-2|-|-|TRBV20-1
TGCAGTGCTAGAGATTCAGGGAGCGGAGCAAACTATGTCTACACCTTC
CSARDSGSGANYVYTF
>TRBJ2-5|-|-|TRBV20-1
TGCAGTGCTAGTGATCGGATAAACCAAGAGACCCAGTACTTC
CSASDRINQETQYF
>TRBJ2-3|-|-|TRBV20-1
TGCAGTGCCAGTAAGGGTGGCGGGGGCATAGATACGCAGTATTTT
CSASKGGGGIDTQYF
>TRBJ2-7|TRBD1|-|TRBV29-1
TGCAGCGTCCCCGGGACAGGGGGCGCGGTAATATCAACCCACGAGCAGTACTTC
CSVPGTGGAVISTHEQYF
>TRBJ2-5|TRBD1|-|TRBV7-9
TGTGCCAGCAACCCCGTGGACAGGGAGACCCATTACTTC
CASNPVDRETHYF
>TRBJ2-5|-|-|TRBV6-6
TGTGCCAGCACCCCTACCGCTCCGGGTCCCACCTGCTTC
CASTPTAPGPTCF
>TRBJ2-2|-|-|TRBV12-3/TRBV12-4
TGTGACAGCAGTTTTGGGGGTACCGGGGAGCTATTTTTT
CDSSFGGTGELFF
>TRBJ2-7|TRBD2|-|TRBV20-1
TGCAGTGCCGGGCTAGCGGGCTCCTACGAGAAATACTTC
CSAGLAGSYEKYF
>TRBJ2-5|-|-|TRBV5-1
TGCGCCAGCAGCCCCGGGACTTTCCAAGAGACCCAGTACTTC
CASSPGTFQETQYF